This is a list of T cell receptor beta chains from one sample in a study of control samples from healthy donors and cancer patients. Sequencing was performed with immunoSEQ multiplex PCR; in TCRdb, only in-frame clones are kept and a portion is missing. The table includes 200,000 to 250,000 clones, about 94% detected once. The sequenced sample was blood. The receptors were sampled from a man between 50 and 59 years old in good health. CDR3s include the opening cysteine and the closing phenylalanine or tryptophan. The D gene is left open where the match is weak. Rows may omit the clone size; those that give it use once, few, many or a size class.

D	size	J	V	DNA	CDR3
-	-	TRBJ1-6	TRBV28	TGTGCCAGCAGTTTGCACAAGGGATCACCCTATAATTCACCCCTCCACTTT	CASSLHKGSPYNSPLHF
-	-	TRBJ1-3	TRBV30	TGTGCCTGGTCCGGCGGACTCTCTGGAAACACCATATATTTT	CAWSGGLSGNTIYF
TRBD1	-	TRBJ1-5	TRBV27	TGTGCCAGCAGCTTTGGCCCGACAGGGGGCCAGCCCCAGCATTTT	CASSFGPTGGQPQHF
-	-	TRBJ2-1	TRBV5-4	TGTGCCAGCAGCTTACGATCAGGGGCCGATGAGCAGTTCTTC	CASSLRSGADEQFF
TRBD2	-	TRBJ2-1	TRBV5-1	TGCGCCAGCAGCGCCGCTAGCGGGGGGACCTACAATGAGCAGTTCTTC	CASSAASGGTYNEQFF
-	-	TRBJ1-6	TRBV30	TGTGCCTGGAGTAGGGCAGGGGCAAATTCACCCCTCCACTTT	CAWSRAGANSPLHF
-	-	TRBJ1-2	TRBV19	TGTGCCAGTACCGGGACATCGGGGGCCTATGGCTACACCTTC	CASTGTSGAYGYTF
TRBD1	-	TRBJ1-3	TRBV2	TGTGCCAGCAGTTTGACAGGGGGCACCGGAAACACCATATATTTT	CASSLTGGTGNTIYF
TRBD1	-	TRBJ1-3	TRBV30	TGTGCCTGGAAGCTTGAGGGACAGGGAAACACCATATATTTT	CAWKLEGQGNTIYF
-	-	TRBJ1-4	TRBV18	TGTGCCAGCTCCCTAAGGAGAGGGGAGAATGAAAAACTGTTTTTT	CASSLRRGENEKLFF
-	-	TRBJ1-1	TRBV19	TGTGCCAGTAGATTATCCCAGGGGAACACTGAAGCTTTCTTT	CASRLSQGNTEAFF
TRBD1	-	TRBJ1-5	TRBV28	TGTGCCAGCAAAATCGTCCTGTGGGGACAGGGGGGATATAGCAATCAGCCCCAGCATTTT	CASKIVLWGQGGYSNQPQHF
-	-	TRBJ1-2	TRBV2	TGTGCCAGCAGTGAAAGCAGCTATGGCTACACCTTC	CASSESSYGYTF
-	-	TRBJ1-6	TRBV28	TGTGCCAGCAGTTTCATGCAGTTGGGCTATAATTCACCCCTCCACTTT	CASSFMQLGYNSPLHF
-	-	TRBJ1-6	TRBV7-3	TGTGCCAGCAGCTTAGACGGGGCCTATAATTCACCCCTCCACTTT	CASSLDGAYNSPLHF
-	-	TRBJ1-4	TRBV6-6	TGTGCCAGCAGTTACTCGCGGGGGGTTCAGGAAAAACTGTTTTTT	CASSYSRGVQEKLFF
TRBD1	-	TRBJ1-6	TRBV6-5	TGTGCCAGCAGGATGACCGGGACAGGGAGCTCACCCCTCCACTTT	CASRMTGTGSSPLHF
-	-	TRBJ1-2	TRBV5-6	TGTGCCAGCAGCGCACCTTTGATGACGAAGAACTATGGCTACACCTTC	CASSAPLMTKNYGYTF
-	-	TRBJ2-1	TRBV14	TGTGCCAGCAGCCAAGGAGCGGCTTACAATGAGCAGTTCTTC	CASSQGAAYNEQFF
-	-	TRBJ2-7	TRBV5-1	TGCGCCAGCAGCTTGGACAGAGCCTCCTACGAGCAGTACTTC	CASSLDRASYEQYF
TRBD2	-	TRBJ2-3	TRBV28	TGTGCCAGCAGCATGGGGAGGGCGCAGTATTTT	CASSMGRAQYF
-	-	TRBJ1-2	TRBV10-3	TGTGCCATCAGTGAGTCCTACGGCTACACCTTC	CAISESYGYTF
-	-	TRBJ1-3	TRBV10-1	TGCGCCAGCAGTGAGAGTGGAAACACCATATATTTT	CASSESGNTIYF
-	-	TRBJ1-3	TRBV28	TGTGCCAGCAGTTTATTGGGAATAGGAAACACCATATATTTT	CASSLLGIGNTIYF
-	-	TRBJ1-2	TRBV2	TGTGCCAGCAGTGGATGGGTTGGAAGGGGCTACACCTTC	CASSGWVGRGYTF
-	-	TRBJ2-2	TRBV11-3	TGTGCCAGCAGCTTAGGTCTCCCAGACGGGGAGCTGTTTTTT	CASSLGLPDGELFF
TRBD2	-	TRBJ2-4	TRBV15	TGTGCCACCAGCCCCTCTAGCGGCTACCGTTTTCAGTACTTC	CATSPSSGYRFQYF
-	-	TRBJ1-5	TRBV3-1/TRBV3-2	TGTGCCAGCAGCCAAGACCCGGCGGGAAATAGCAATCAGCCCCAGCATTTT	CASSQDPAGNSNQPQHF
-	-	TRBJ1-1	TRBV3-1/TRBV3-2	TGTGCCAGCAGCCTCGGCGGGCAACCTTTCTTT	CASSLGGQPFF
-	-	TRBJ1-2	TRBV5-1	TGCGCCAGCAGCCCTAACCACCTTAACTATGGCTACACCTTC	CASSPNHLNYGYTF
-	once	TRBJ1-1	TRBV10-3	TGTGCCATCAGTGAGTCGACTCAACAGAAAGCTTTCTTT	CAISESTQQKAFF
TRBD1	few	TRBJ1-2	TRBV30	TGTGCCTGGAGTTGGGGACAGGCCTATGGCTACACCTTC	CAWSWGQAYGYTF
-	-	TRBJ1-6	TRBV7-2	TGTGCCAGCAGCCCGCGCTCAGGGATTGGCTCACCCCTCCACTTT	CASSPRSGIGSPLHF
-	-	TRBJ1-5	TRBV4-1	TGCGCCAGCAGCCGAGGGGCCAATCAGCCCCAGCATTTT	CASSRGANQPQHF
-	-	TRBJ1-1	TRBV6-5	TGTGCCAGCAGTTACTCGGGGATGGGGTACACTGAAGCTTTCTTT	CASSYSGMGYTEAFF
TRBD1	-	TRBJ2-2	TRBV5-1	TGCGCCAGCAGCGCCGAGACAGGGAGCACCGGGGAGCTGTTTTTT	CASSAETGSTGELFF
-	-	TRBJ1-1	TRBV3-1/TRBV3-2	TGTGCCAGCAGCCTTGGACTTAACACTGAAGCTTTCTTT	CASSLGLNTEAFF
-	-	TRBJ1-2	TRBV24-1	TGTGCCACCAAGGGGTCTGGAGCCTATGGCTACACCTTC	CATKGSGAYGYTF
-	once	TRBJ2-1	TRBV4-3	TGCGCCAGCAGCCAAACTAACCTAGGTGAGCAGTTCTTC	CASSQTNLGEQFF
-	-	TRBJ2-5	TRBV6-5	TGTGCCAGCAGTTACTACCGGGGTCAAGAGACCCAGTACTTC	CASSYYRGQETQYF
-	-	TRBJ2-7	TRBV5-5	TGTGCCAGCAGCTTGAACGCCGGGCCCTCCTACGAGCAGTACTTC	CASSLNAGPSYEQYF
-	-	TRBJ2-2	TRBV19	TGTGCCAGTAGTATGGAGACCGCGGTTACCGGGGAGCTGTTTTTT	CASSMETAVTGELFF
-	-	TRBJ1-5	TRBV28	TGTGCCAGCAGTTCTTACTCGGACCTGGGCCGGGGGCCCCAGCATTTT	CASSSYSDLGRGPQHF
-	-	TRBJ1-1	TRBV11-2	TGTGCCAGCAGCTTAGTATCGGGGGCGTTGACTGAAGCTTTCTTT	CASSLVSGALTEAFF
TRBD1	-	TRBJ2-3	TRBV18	TGTGCCAGCTCACCCCCCGGGACAGGGTTCACAGATACGCAGTATTTT	CASSPPGTGFTDTQYF
TRBD2	-	TRBJ2-5	TRBV28	TGTGCCAGCACCCAACTAGCGACGGAGACCCAGTACTTC	CASTQLATETQYF
-	-	TRBJ2-7	TRBV9	TGTGCCAGCAGCGTAGAGGGTCAGGGTTTCTACGAGCAGTACTTC	CASSVEGQGFYEQYF
-	-	TRBJ1-1	TRBV6-1	TGTGCCAGCAGTGAATGGGTCAGGGCTTTCTTT	CASSEWVRAFF
-	-	TRBJ2-4	TRBV27	TGTGCCAGCAGGAATGGGGGTCTAGCCAAAAACATTCAGTACTTC	CASRNGGLAKNIQYF